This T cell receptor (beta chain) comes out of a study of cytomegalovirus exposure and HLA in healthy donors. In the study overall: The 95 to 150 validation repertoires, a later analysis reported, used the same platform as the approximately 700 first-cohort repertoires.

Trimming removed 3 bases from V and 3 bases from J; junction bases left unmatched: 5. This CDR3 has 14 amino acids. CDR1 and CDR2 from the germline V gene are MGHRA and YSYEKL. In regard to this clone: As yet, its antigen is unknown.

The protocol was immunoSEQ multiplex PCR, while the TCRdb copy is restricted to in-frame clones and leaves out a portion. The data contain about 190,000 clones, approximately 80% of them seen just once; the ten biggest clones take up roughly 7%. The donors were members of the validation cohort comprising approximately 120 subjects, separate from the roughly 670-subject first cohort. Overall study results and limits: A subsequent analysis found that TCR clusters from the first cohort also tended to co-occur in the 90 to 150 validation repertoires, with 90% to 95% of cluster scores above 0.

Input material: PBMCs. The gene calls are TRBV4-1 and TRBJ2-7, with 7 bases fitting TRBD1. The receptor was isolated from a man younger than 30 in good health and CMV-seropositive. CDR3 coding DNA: TGCGCCAGCAGCCACCCGGGACAGAGCTACGAGCAGTACTTC. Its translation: CASSHPGQSYEQYF.